Below, 7 T cell receptor beta chains from the same sample are listed, as sequenced in a study of shared T cell receptors in the human thymus. The data were produced by immunoSEQ multiplex PCR, yet TCRdb's version contains in-frame clones alone and is incomplete. The sample lists approximately 660,000 clones; approximately 90% were seen once. These sequences were also reported in another study, on human thymus T cells.

Sequenced material: thymocytes. The source is a boy under two years old with a congenital heart defect.

In its sample, this clone was seen a few times. V gene TRBV11-2 combines with J gene TRBJ1-5, with unresolved D. Trimming removed 3 bases from V and 3 bases from J, with 12 bases in between. There are 15 residues in the CDR3. Germline CDR1 is SGHAT and CDR2 is FQNNGV. CDR3 in amino acids: CASSLTSSDNQPQHF. The CDR3 region has the DNA TGTGCCAGCAGCTTGACTTCGTCAGACAATCAGCCCCAGCATTTT.

The rearrangement links TRBV30 to TRBJ2-1, with TRBD2 matching 9 bases. From germline, CDR1 is GTSNPN and CDR2 SVGIG (reference sequence). There are 15 residues in the CDR3. V lost 1 base, J lost 6 bases, and 7 bases stayed unmatched. Written as DNA, the CDR3 is TGTGCCTGGAGTGATACCGGGACTAGCCTCAATGAGCAGTTCTTC. Amino acids: CAWSDTGTSLNEQFF.

The rearrangement links TRBV7-2 to TRBJ2-5; 7 bases map to TRBD1. J gave up 3 bases and V 2 bases, and 9 bases lay outside the gene matches. The CDR3 consists of 16 residues. The germline gives CDR1 SGHTA, CDR2 FQGNSA. CDR3 protein: CASSLPVSGQKETQYF. The CDR3 DNA reads as TGTGCCAGCAGCTTACCTGTCTCGGGACAGAAAGAGACCCAGTACTTC.

This clone came up once. This chain connects TRBV7-3 to TRBJ2-1; tentative D call: TRBD2 (5 bases). Per germline, CDR1 SGHTA and CDR2 FQGTGA. CDR3 length equals 13 residues. V was shortened by 5 bases and J by 13 bases, with 18 bases between the two germline ends. CDR3 protein: CASSISSAGPQFF. The DNA of the CDR3 is TGTGCCAGCAGCATCTCTTCGGCGGGCCCCCAGTTCTTC.

The chain uses TRBV11-3 and TRBJ2-7, with 8 bases aligning to TRBD2. Germline CDR1 SGHNT, CDR2 YENEEA. The CDR3 consists of 18 residues. V shed 1 base, J shed 2 bases, and the junction held 13 bases outside the gene matches. CDR3 region: CASSLVTSGIPLTYEQYF. For the CDR3, the DNA is TGTGCCAGCAGCTTAGTCACTAGCGGAATACCCCTTACCTACGAGCAGTACTTC.

The chain employs TRBV6-5 and TRBJ2-7, with D possibly being TRBD1 (6 bases). The CDR3 sequence is 12 residues long. The V end was cut by 6 bases, the J end by 3 bases, with 9 bases between. Germline V CDR1 and CDR2: MNHEY, SVGAGI. The chain's CDR3 is CASSRDNYEQYF. The DNA for the CDR3 is TGTGCCAGCAGCCGGGACAACTACGAGCAGTACTTC.

This chain joins TRBV2 and TRBJ2-1; D gene unclear. V dropped 7 bases and J dropped 5 bases, with 12 bases sitting between them. The CDR3 has 13 residues. From germline, CDR1 is SNHLY and CDR2 FYNNEI. The CDR3 is CASIEPRNNEQFF. Here the CDR3 DNA reads TGTGCCAGCATAGAGCCGCGGAACAATGAGCAGTTCTTC.